This is a list of T cell receptor beta chains from one sample in a study of blood T cell repertoires in COVID-19. Libraries were prepared by immunoSEQ multiplex PCR; TCRdb keeps only in-frame clonotypes and omits some of them. The repertoire includes under 9,000 clones, roughly 88% of them detected once, and roughly a tenth sits in the top ten. Sequencing used peripheral blood. Every receptor here comes from a human donor with active COVID-19. The donor label of this sample is uncertain. Each CDR3 is given with its conserved first and last residue. The D gene is left open where the match is weak. Rows may omit the clone size; those that give it use once, few, many or a size class.

v_call	d_call	clone_size	j_call	cdr3_aa	cdr3_nt
TRBV29-1	TRBD1	-	TRBJ2-3	CSVWDRGENTQYF	TGCAGCGTTTGGGACAGGGGGGAAAATACGCAGTATTTT
TRBV24-1	TRBD2	-	TRBJ2-1	CATSASGAPNEQFF	TGTGCCACCAGTGCGAGCGGGGCTCCTAATGAGCAGTTCTTC
TRBV28	-	-	TRBJ2-1	CASNVLSAGIYNEQFF	TGTGCCAGCAACGTATTATCGGCGGGAATATACAATGAGCAGTTCTTC
TRBV5-6	-	-	TRBJ1-6	CASSPEGHSSSYNSPLHF	TGTGCCAGCAGCCCAGAGGGACATAGTAGCTCCTATAATTCACCCCTCCACTTT
TRBV12-5	-	-	TRBJ1-2	CASGPPAGTGYGYTF	TGTGCTAGTGGTCCCCCGGCAGGGACTGGCTATGGCTACACCTTC
TRBV27	-	-	TRBJ2-2	CASSLSLGRAGELFF	TGTGCCAGCAGTTTATCTCTTGGCAGGGCCGGGGAGCTGTTTTTT
TRBV3-1/TRBV3-2	-	-	TRBJ2-3	CASSHPGRGAGDTQYF	TGTGCCAGCAGCCATCCGGGACGGGGAGCGGGAGATACGCAGTATTTT
TRBV4-2	TRBD1	-	TRBJ2-7	CASSQPGQGLSYEQYF	TGTGCCAGCAGCCAGCCGGGACAGGGTCTTTCCTACGAGCAGTACTTC
TRBV27	TRBD1	-	TRBJ1-5	CASSRTGGDQPQHF	TGTGCCAGCAGCCGGACAGGGGGCGATCAGCCCCAGCATTTT
TRBV19	TRBD2	-	TRBJ2-1	CASLGLAGSYNEQFF	TGTGCCAGTCTCGGACTAGCGGGTTCCTACAATGAGCAGTTCTTC
TRBV19	TRBD1	-	TRBJ2-2	CASRTGTGDTGELFF	TGTGCCAGTAGAACCGGGACAGGGGACACCGGGGAGCTGTTTTTT
TRBV18	-	few	TRBJ2-2	CASSQTTATGELFF	TGTGCCAGCTCACAAACGACAGCAACCGGGGAGCTGTTTTTT
TRBV29-1	-	-	TRBJ1-4	CSVEGDEKLFF	TGCAGCGTTGAAGGAGATGAAAAACTGTTTTTT
TRBV7-2	-	-	TRBJ2-4	CASQGYDIQYF	TGTGCCAGCCAGGGCTACGACATTCAGTACTTC
TRBV13	-	-	TRBJ1-6	CASSLKVAPRNSPLHF	TGTGCCAGCAGCTTAAAGGTAGCCCCGCGGAATTCACCCCTCCACTTT
TRBV10-3	TRBD2	-	TRBJ2-5	CAISDSGRGVMAQYF	TGTGCCATCAGCGATAGCGGGCGCGGGGTGATGGCCCAGTACTTC
TRBV6-1	-	-	TRBJ1-3	CASSEDPVTTIYF	TGTGCCAGCAGTGAAGACCCGGTCACGACCATATATTTT
TRBV19	TRBD1	-	TRBJ1-2	CASSMGTGVAGYTF	TGTGCCAGTAGTATGGGGACAGGGGTGGCTGGCTACACCTTC
TRBV5-5	-	-	TRBJ1-3	CASSLRTGSGNTIYF	TGTGCCAGCAGCTTACGAACAGGGAGTGGAAACACCATATATTTT
TRBV6-6	TRBD1	-	TRBJ1-2	CASSSGQAGIYGYTF	TGTGCCAGCAGTTCAGGACAGGCTGGGATCTATGGCTACACCTTC
TRBV28	-	-	TRBJ2-1	CASSLIEPNEQFF	TGTGCCAGCAGTTTAATAGAGCCCAATGAGCAGTTCTTC
TRBV7-9	-	-	TRBJ2-7	CASSLVGAPGEQYF	TGTGCCAGCAGCTTAGTAGGGGCTCCCGGCGAGCAGTACTTC
TRBV10-3	-	-	TRBJ1-1	CAISRGTEAFF	TGTGCCATCAGCCGGGGCACTGAAGCTTTCTTT
TRBV5-1	-	-	TRBJ2-2	CASSPPRGGELFF	TGCGCCAGCAGCCCCCCCCGGGGCGGGGAGCTGTTTTTT
TRBV30	TRBD1	few	TRBJ2-7	CAWSDRDRGIYYEQYF	TGTGCCTGGAGTGACCGGGACAGGGGGATATACTACGAGCAGTACTTC
TRBV24-1	-	few	TRBJ2-5	CATSEWGGAVGGEIQYF	TGTGCCACCAGTGAGTGGGGGGGGGCGGTTGGAGGAGAGATCCAGTACTTC
TRBV5-4	TRBD1	-	TRBJ2-1	CASRGAGGGSYNEQFF	TGTGCCAGCAGGGGGGCAGGGGGCGGCTCCTACAATGAGCAGTTCTTC
TRBV6-5	TRBD2	-	TRBJ2-1	CASSPGLAASVQFF	TGTGCCAGCAGTCCGGGACTAGCGGCCAGTGTGCAGTTCTTC
TRBV7-9	-	-	TRBJ1-2	CASSLGGQLIPTYYGYTF	TGTGCCAGCAGCTTAGGAGGGCAGCTAATCCCAACTTACTATGGCTACACCTTC
TRBV3-1/TRBV3-2	-	-	TRBJ1-4	CASSQIPGTNNEKLFF	TGTGCCAGCAGCCAAATACCCGGGACAAATAATGAAAAACTGTTTTTT
TRBV19	-	-	TRBJ2-7	CASSIRGGTKDYEQYF	TGTGCCAGTAGTATAAGGGGGGGGACAAAGGACTACGAGCAGTACTTC
TRBV10-3	TRBD2	-	TRBJ2-7	CAISESGTSGSYEQYF	TGTGCCATCAGTGAGTCGGGGACTAGCGGTTCCTACGAGCAGTACTTC
TRBV24-1	-	-	TRBJ1-4	CATSDLPPFTGPHSTRNEKLFF	TGTGCCACCAGTGATTTACCTCCATTTACAGGGCCCCATAGCACCCGGAATGAAAAACTGTTTTTT
TRBV6-5	-	-	TRBJ2-3	CASSPVTVPDTQYF	TGTGCCAGCAGTCCCGTAACTGTGCCAGATACGCAGTATTTT
TRBV7-9	TRBD2	few	TRBJ2-3	CASSSGTSGRSDTQYF	TGTGCCAGCAGCTCCGGGACTAGCGGGAGGTCAGATACGCAGTATTTT
TRBV11-2	TRBD1	-	TRBJ1-2	CASSPGTGAGYTF	TGTGCCAGCAGCCCCGGGACAGGGGCCGGCTACACCTTC
TRBV27	TRBD1	-	TRBJ1-6	CASSSGTGLNSPLHF	TGTGCCAGCAGTTCCGGGACAGGTCTTAATTCACCCCTCCACTTT